The 24 T cell receptor beta chains reported below all come from one sample, sequenced in a study of spatial heterogeneity in lung cancer. Time point meaning: sample taken at primary tumor resection. TCRs were sequenced from unsorted whole RNA of tumor, nontumor lung or PBMC. TCRdb recomputed calls from the 5' RACE reads with MiXCR, one row per CDR3 protein. The sample consists of roughly 13,000 distinct CDR3 sequences, roughly 3.9% of them appearing once. The sequencing used PBMCs, collected at surgery. These receptors all come from a male donor with early-stage non-small cell lung cancer.

In its sample, this clonotype was seen many times. Since the library was made to target alpha chains, this beta chain is a stray read and its abundance is not meaningful. The rearrangement links TRBV3-1 to TRBJ2-6; D possibly corresponds to TRBD1 (5 bases). V lost 4 bases, J lost 4 bases, and 5 bases lay in between. The CDR3 covers 13 residues. The germline gives CDR1 LGHDT, CDR2 YNNKEL (reference sequence). This CDR3 is CASSRQGANVLTF. For the CDR3, the DNA is TGTGCCAGCAGCCGACAGGGGGCCAACGTCCTGACTTTC.

Concerning this clonotype: This beta chain was picked up by a library intended for alpha chains and is off target, so its count carries little meaning. The chain employs TRBV28 and TRBJ1-2; 7 nucleotides agree with TRBD1. Germline V gene sequence: CDR1 MDHEN, CDR2 SYDVKM. The CDR3 consists of 13 residues. CDR3 amino acids: CVHAQGTAYGYTF. DNA of the CDR3: TGTGTCCACGCCCAAGGGACAGCCTATGGCTACACCTTC.

In this sample, this clonotype turned up many times. A library prepared for alpha chains yielded this beta chain as an off-target read; its size is of little meaning. The chain employs TRBV7-2 and TRBJ2-7; D perhaps matches TRBD1 (6 bases). Germline V CDR1 and CDR2: SGHTA, FQGNSA. This CDR3 is 14 amino acids long. Trimming removed 2 bases at V and 3 bases at J, with 11 bases between. The CDR3 DNA is TGTGCCAGCAGCTTACGCCGACAGGTCTACGAGCAGTACTTC. Amino acids: CASSLRRQVYEQYF.

This clonotype was counted ten times or more. This beta chain represents an off-target read in a library built for alpha chains; its size is of limited meaning. The V and J genes are TRBV7-9 and TRBJ2-1; 11 nucleotides line up with TRBD1. V dropped 5 bases and J dropped 4; count of bases not matched to a gene: 10. There are 17 residues in the CDR3. Germline values: CDR1 SEHNR, CDR2 FQNEAQ (reference sequence). DNA of the CDR3: TGTGCCAGCAGCCGGGACAGGGGGAGCCCTCAATACAATGAGCAGTTCTTC. This translates into CASSRDRGSPQYNEQFF.

This clonotype has a count of ten or more. With the library built for alpha chains, this beta chain is off target and its frequency is not meaningful. The chain couples TRBV6-2 or TRBV6-3 to TRBJ2-1; 10 nucleotides align to TRBD2. This CDR3 is 15 amino acids long. The V gene end was trimmed by 2 bases and the J gene end by 10 bases; junction bases not matched to a gene: 8. From germline, CDR1 is MNHEY and CDR2 SVGEGT. Here the CDR3 reads CASSYSLAGAGEQFF. The CDR3 coding sequence is TGTGCCAGCAGTTACAGCCTAGCGGGAGCGGGGGAGCAGTTCTTC.

This clonotype showed up many times. The library was built for alpha chains, so this beta chain is an off-target read and its size means little. The CDR3 DNA sequence: TGTGCCAGCAATACGCGGGGGCCGGAGATTGGCGGGGAGCTGTTTTTT. It is translated as CASNTRGPEIGGELFF. The V gene is TRBV12-3 or TRBV12-4, the J gene TRBJ2-2; a possible D gene is TRBD2 (7 bases). The CDR3 runs to 16 residues. Trimming stripped 7 bases from V and 7 bases from J, with 22 bases between.

Points on this clonotype: Since it is a stray read in a library aimed at alpha chains, this beta chain has a size that is not meaningful. This chain uses TRBV2 with TRBJ2-7; 7 nucleotides line up with TRBD1. CDR3 length: 14 amino acids. Germline V gene data show CDR1 as SNHLY and CDR2 as FYNNEI. The V and J ends lost 8 bases and 2 bases, in that order; junction bases with no gene match: 9. The CDR3: CASLTGAAPYEQYF. The CDR3 bases are TGTGCCAGCCTAACAGGGGCCGCGCCCTACGAGCAGTACTTC.

By share of the sample, this clonotype is medium-sized. This beta chain lies outside the target of a library built for alpha chains; its clone size means little. The V gene is TRBV11-2, the J gene TRBJ1-1, with a tentative D call TRBD1 (5 bases). This CDR3 is 12 amino acids long. Germline V gene lookup returns CDR1 SGHAT and CDR2 FQNNGV. Trimming shortened V by 6 bases and J by 6 bases, and 11 bases separated the two germline ends. The CDR3 loop reads CASRSWDPEAFF. The CDR3 DNA follows: TGTGCCAGCAGGTCCTGGGACCCTGAAGCTTTCTTT.

Comment on this clonotype: A library prepared for alpha chains yielded this beta chain as an off-target read; its size is of little meaning. The chain joins TRBV27 to TRBJ2-5; 8 bases match TRBD1. V gave up 6 bases and J gave up 2 bases; unmatched junction bases: 5. The CDR3 runs 14 residues. Germline CDR1 is MNHEY and CDR2 is SMNVEV (reference sequence). CDR3 in amino acids: CASSRTGWQETQYF. For the CDR3, the DNA is TGTGCCAGCAGCCGGACAGGGTGGCAAGAGACCCAGTACTTC.

This clonotype came up many times. In a library made to pick up alpha chains, this beta chain is a stray read with a size that means little. The chain is built from TRBV7-2 and TRBJ2-1; TRBD1 agrees at 9 bases. Trimming cost V 4 bases and J 6 bases; bases outside gene matches: 4. CDR1 SGHTA and CDR2 FQGNSA come from the germline V gene. This CDR3 contains 14 residues. The CDR3 spells CASSSQTGGNEQFF. The CDR3 nucleotides read TGTGCCAGCAGCTCCCAGACAGGGGGCAATGAGCAGTTCTTC.

This clonotype was counted many times. The junction departs from the called germline gene at one end, perhaps through a read error. Little can be read into the size of this beta chain, an off-target read in a library designed for alpha chains. The chain carries TRBV20-1 and TRBJ2-5, with D unresolved. The CDR3 is 11 amino acids. The germline CDR1 and CDR2 sequences are DFQATT and SNEGSKA (reference sequence). CDR3 sequence reads: CSAGDAETQYF. CDR3 nucleotides: TGCAGTGCTGGAGATGCGGAGACCCAGTACTTC.

This clonotype has a count of ten or more. A library prepared for alpha chains yielded this beta chain as an off-target read; its size is of little meaning. This chain connects TRBV7-2 to TRBJ2-1; 13 nucleotides agree with TRBD2. Germline assignment: CDR1 SGHTA and CDR2 FQGNSA. The CDR3 runs 18 residues. V dropped 1 base and J dropped 1; count of bases not matched to a gene: 4. The CDR3 nucleotides are TGTGCCAGCAGCTTAGGGACTAGCGGGAGACGATCCTACAATGAGCAGTTCTTC. This codes for CASSLGTSGRRSYNEQFF.

In its sample, this clonotype was seen many times. This beta chain appears as a stray read in a library generated for alpha chains; its size is not informative. The chain employs TRBV11-3 and TRBJ2-1; 9 bases map to TRBD1. CDR1 is SGHNT, CDR2 YENEEA, per germline. Germline trimming cut 4 bases from V and 7 bases from J; bases unmatched to any gene: 8. The CDR3 covers 15 residues. CDR3 nucleotide sequence: TGTGCCAGCAGCTCAGACAGGGGGGCTTATAATGAGCAGTTCTTC. Protein product: CASSSDRGAYNEQFF.

At least ten counts were recorded for this clonotype. This beta chain came through as a stray read in a library set up for alpha chains, and its size says little. V is TRBV9 and J is TRBJ2-6; the match to TRBD2 covers 7 bases. In germline, CDR1 is SGDLS, CDR2 YYNGEE. Trimming cost V 4 bases and J 4 bases; bases outside gene matches: 17. The CDR3 has 19 amino acids. CDR3 DNA: TGTGCCAGCAGCCCCGGCTCGGCAGGGAGGGTCTGGGGGGCCAACGTCCTGACTTTC. This gives the protein CASSPGSAGRVWGANVLTF.

On this clonotype itself: This beta chain was picked up by a library intended for alpha chains and is off target, so its count carries little meaning. The V call is TRBV5-1, the J call TRBJ2-5; possibly TRBD2 for D (6 bases). CDR3 length: 14 amino acids. Per germline, CDR1 SGHRS and CDR2 YFSETQ. V lost 0 bases, J lost 2 bases, and 8 bases lay in between. The CDR3 loop reads CASSLGGTQETQYF. The CDR3 nucleotides read TGCGCCAGCAGCTTGGGGGGGACTCAAGAGACCCAGTACTTC.

This clonotype was recorded many times. Since the library was made to target alpha chains, this beta chain is a stray read and its abundance is not meaningful. The rearrangement uses TRBV29-1 and TRBJ2-1; 11 bases map to TRBD2. CDR3 length: 15 amino acids. With 7 bases clipped from V and 7 bases from J, the junction kept 12 bases outside the gene matches. Per the germline V gene, CDR1 is SQVTM and CDR2 is ANQGSEA. This CDR3 reads CSARTLAGGLNEQFF. CDR3 nucleotide sequence: TGCAGCGCCCGGACCCTAGCGGGAGGTTTAAATGAGCAGTTCTTC.

On this clonotype itself: As an off-target read in a library built for alpha chains, this beta chain has a frequency of little significance. V gene TRBV14 combines with J gene TRBJ2-5; D possibly corresponds to TRBD1 (6 bases). V lost 4 bases and J 5 bases, leaving 17 bases between the germline ends. CDR1 and CDR2 from the germline V gene are SGHDN and FVKESK. This CDR3 contains 15 residues. CDR3 region: CASSLGTTPAETQYF. CDR3 bases: TGTGCCAGCAGCCTGGGGACAACCCCGGCGGAGACCCAGTACTTC.

This clonotype was seen repeatedly, ten times or more. This beta chain is a stray sequence in a library constructed for alpha chains; its clone size is not meaningful. The rearrangement uses TRBV29-1 and TRBJ2-2; perhaps TRBD1 as D (6 bases). CDR3 length equals 14 residues. The germline CDR1 and CDR2 sequences are SQVTM and ANQGSEA. V was clipped by 4 bases and J by 4 bases, with 13 bases between them. The CDR3: CSVAWQGFTGELFF. CDR3 coding DNA: TGCAGCGTTGCCTGGCAGGGGTTCACCGGGGAGCTGTTTTTT.

The sample holds a few counts of this clonotype. This beta chain is a stray read from a library made for alpha chains; its abundance is not meaningful. The rearrangement links TRBV11-3 to TRBJ2-5; D gene unclear. This CDR3 has 15 amino acids. Trimming cost V 2 bases and J 5 bases, with 15 bases left between them. The germline V gene has CDR1 SGHNT and CDR2 YENEEA. This CDR3 reads CASSLSGSSWETQYF. CDR3 nucleotide sequence: TGTGCCAGCAGCTTAAGTGGTTCGTCATGGGAGACCCAGTACTTC.

This clonotype was counted many times. For a library built for alpha chains, this beta chain is a stray read; little rests on its size. The CDR3 nucleotides are TGCGCCAGCACCCCCTTCCCTTTGAGCTCCTACAATGAGCAGTTCTTC. It is translated as CASTPFPLSSYNEQFF. This chain joins TRBV5-1 and TRBJ2-1, with D uncertain. Trimming removed 6 bases from V and 0 bases from J, with 16 bases in between. This CDR3 contains 16 residues. CDR1 and CDR2 from the germline V gene are SGHRS and YFSETQ.

Note on this clonotype: This beta chain is a stray read from a library made for alpha chains; its abundance is not meaningful. V and J are TRBV29-1 and TRBJ2-1, with D uncertain. From germline, CDR1 is SQVTM and CDR2 ANQGSEA. This CDR3 has 14 residues. Trimming took off 7 bases at V and 7 bases at J, with 20 bases between the two ends. The DNA of the CDR3 is TGCAGCGCCCCCGACCCCCCAACCTCGAATGAGCAGTTCTTC. Encoded protein: CSAPDPPTSNEQFF.

Note on this clonotype: Little can be read into the size of this beta chain, an off-target read in a library designed for alpha chains. The rearrangement joins TRBV7-9 to TRBJ2-1; possibly TRBD1 for D (6 bases). V lost 4 bases and J lost 7, with 8 bases in between. The CDR3 is 12 amino acids. The germline V gene has CDR1 SEHNR and CDR2 FQNEAQ (reference sequence). CDR3 residues: CASSYDRNEQFF. CDR3 bases: TGTGCCAGCAGCTACGACAGGAATGAGCAGTTCTTC.

This clonotype was detected ten times or more. Little can be read into the size of this beta chain, an off-target read in a library designed for alpha chains. The J gene is TRBJ2-3, the V gene TRBV20-1, with a tentative D call TRBD2 (7 bases). Looked up from germline, CDR1 is DFQATT and CDR2 is SNEGSKA (reference sequence). The CDR3 spans 15 residues. The CDR3 spells CSLRSRGDNTDTQYF. In nucleotides, the CDR3 is TGCAGCCTCCGTAGTCGGGGGGACAACACAGATACGCAGTATTTT.

This clonotype was seen repeatedly, ten times or more. A library made for alpha chains picked up this beta chain off target, so its size means little. The rearrangement uses TRBV4-3 and TRBJ2-5, with a possible D match to TRBD2 (5 bases). This CDR3 comprises 13 residues. The V end was cut by 1 base, the J end by 9 bases, with 12 bases between. The V gene's germline CDR1 is LGHNA and CDR2 YSLEER. The CDR3 region has the DNA TGCGCCAGCAGCCAAGGCCCGTTCGGGGCCCAGTACTTC. Amino acid sequence: CASSQGPFGAQYF.